This T cell receptor beta chain derives from a study of PD-1 blockade in classical Hodgkin lymphoma. Method: immunoSEQ multiplex PCR; TCRdb's copy keeps in-frame clones and lacks some. The repertoire holds about 20,000 clones, 80% seen once, with roughly 7% in the top ten. To note about this clone: Its target is not known.

Time point meaning: cycle 4 day 1 (C4D1), after less than 7 weeks of nivolumab. Each and every patient relapsed after autologous stem cell transplantation, and patients got differing brentuximab vedotin exposure. Germline CDR1 and CDR2: LNHDA and SQIVND (reference sequence). The V and J ends lost 4 bases and 1 base, in that order; junction bases with no gene match: 5. This CDR3 is built from 16 residues. General study points: Reports indicated that newly diagnosed patients had lower baseline TCR diversity than healthy donors did.

The TCR originated in a human donor with classical Hodgkin lymphoma. This sequence joins TRBV19 and TRBJ2-7; 12 bases map to TRBD2. Sequencing used peripheral blood mononuclear cells (PBMCs), obtained before the fourth cycle of nivolumab. CDR3 in DNA: TGTGCCAGTAGTACCCGTACTAGCGGGAGGTCCTACGAGCAGTACTTC. Translating it yields CASSTRTSGRSYEQYF.